This T cell receptor (beta chain) is drawn from a study of blood T cell repertoires in COVID-19. Study as a whole: Samples came from the United States, Italy and Spain, spanning acute and convalescent COVID-19. Nucleic acid was either cDNA or gDNA, and it came from T cells, B-cell-depleted T cells, or PBMCs.

Trimming shortened V by 2 bases and J by 2 bases, and 16 bases separated the two germline ends. Germline V gene sequence: CDR1 SGHTA, CDR2 FQGTGA. This CDR3 spans 17 amino acids. Authors' methods: Nucleated cell counts were estimated from reference gene primer amplification. Measured with immunoSEQ multiplex PCR; TCRdb has only the in-frame clones, and not every one. V and J calls and clone size come straight from that table; D and trimming were deduced from the DNA. The data hold approximately 120,000 clones, with about 74% observed a single time. The chain links TRBV7-3 to TRBJ2-1, with D uncertain. The sequence came from a man in his 60s with acute or convalescent COVID-19. The sample was peripheral blood. This chain's CDR3 is CASSLYIRSMPYNEQFF. DNA for the CDR3: TGTGCCAGCAGCTTATATATTCGGAGTATGCCCTACAATGAGCAGTTCTTC.